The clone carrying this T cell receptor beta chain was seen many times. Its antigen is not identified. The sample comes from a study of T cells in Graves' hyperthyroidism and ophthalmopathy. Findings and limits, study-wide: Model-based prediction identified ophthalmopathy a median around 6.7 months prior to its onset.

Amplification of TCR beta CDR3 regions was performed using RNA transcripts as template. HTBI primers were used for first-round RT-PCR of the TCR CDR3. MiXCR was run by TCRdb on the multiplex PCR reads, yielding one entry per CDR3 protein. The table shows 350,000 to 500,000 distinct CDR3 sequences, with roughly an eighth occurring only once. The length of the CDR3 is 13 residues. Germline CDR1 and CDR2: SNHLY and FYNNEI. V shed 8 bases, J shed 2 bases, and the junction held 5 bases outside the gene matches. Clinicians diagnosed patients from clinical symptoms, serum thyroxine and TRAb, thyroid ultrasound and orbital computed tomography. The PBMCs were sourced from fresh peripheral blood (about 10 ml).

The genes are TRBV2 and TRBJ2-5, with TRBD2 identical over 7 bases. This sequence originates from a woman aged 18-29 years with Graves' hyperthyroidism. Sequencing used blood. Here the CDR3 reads CASCRDYQETQYF. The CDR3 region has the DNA TGTGCCAGCTGTAGGGACTATCAAGAGACCCAGTACTTC.